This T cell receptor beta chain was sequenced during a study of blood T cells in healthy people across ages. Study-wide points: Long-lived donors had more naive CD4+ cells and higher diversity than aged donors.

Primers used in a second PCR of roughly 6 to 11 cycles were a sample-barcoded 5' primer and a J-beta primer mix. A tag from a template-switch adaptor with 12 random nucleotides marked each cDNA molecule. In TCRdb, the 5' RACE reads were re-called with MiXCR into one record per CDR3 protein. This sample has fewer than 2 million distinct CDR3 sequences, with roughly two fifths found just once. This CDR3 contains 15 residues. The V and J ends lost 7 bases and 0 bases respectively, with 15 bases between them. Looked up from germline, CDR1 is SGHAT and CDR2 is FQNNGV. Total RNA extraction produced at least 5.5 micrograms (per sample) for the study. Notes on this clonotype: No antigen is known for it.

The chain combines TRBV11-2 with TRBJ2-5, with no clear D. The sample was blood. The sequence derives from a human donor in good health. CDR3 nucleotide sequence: TGTGCCAGCACTCCTGTGGGCGTTTACCAAGAGACCCAGTACTTC. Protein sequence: CASTPVGVYQETQYF.